This TCR beta chain is drawn from a study of blood T cells in healthy people across ages. Study findings and constraints: The diversity estimates, figures obtained from one million T cells, were considered underestimates. Without sorted subsets, naive and antigen-experienced compartments could not be conclusively compared.

On this clonotype: Its antigen remains unknown.

RNA extraction gave at least 5.5 micrograms of total RNA per sample. Germline V gene sequence: CDR1 SGHTA, CDR2 FQGNSA. The junction had 8 bases not matched to a gene; V was cut back by 3 bases and J by 5 bases. The CDR3 consists of 15 residues. Sample-barcoded 5' priming and a J-beta primer mix drove a second PCR of roughly 7 to 11 cycles. At least 2.5 million CDR3-containing paired-end reads were obtained per sample. TCRdb reprocessed the 5' RACE reads via MiXCR and lists one record per CDR3 protein. Of 1.5 million to 2 million distinct CDR3 sequences in the sample, 28% were seen once. Specimen: blood. The V gene is TRBV7-2, the J gene TRBJ2-3; 7 nucleotides match TRBD1. The TCR comes from a woman aged 25 to 39 in good health. CDR3 bases: TGTGCCAGCAGCTTCTTTTTAGGGGGCCAAGATACGCAGTATTTT. This sequence encodes CASSFFLGGQDTQYF.